This T cell receptor beta chain is drawn from a study of T cell repertoires in cytomegalovirus infection. Note on this clonotype: Its antigen is undetermined.

TCRdb re-called the reads through MiXCR, storing one row per CDR3 protein. The sample lists roughly 920,000 distinct CDR3 sequences; less than 35% were seen once. V lost 1 base to trimming and J lost 2 bases; unmatched junction nucleotides: 5. CDR3 length: 16 residues. The germline V gene has CDR1 SGHVS and CDR2 FNYEAQ. The sample here was cultured CD8+ T cells from PBMCs, taken from culture after CMV antigen stimulation. The V and J genes are TRBV7-6 and TRBJ2-7, with TRBD1 identical over 10 bases. The sequence came from a human donor in good health (CMV status not recorded). Some clones in this sample may be carry-over from other donors' samples. CDR3 nucleotide sequence: TGTGCCAGCAGCTTAGAAGCCGGGACAGGGGCCTACGAGCAGTACGTC. Protein sequence: CASSLEAGTGAYEQYV.